A single sample is the source of the 32 T cell receptor beta chains below, sequenced in a study of T cell responses to AZD1222 COVID-19 vaccine. Clones were sequenced by immunoSEQ multiplex PCR, and TCRdb holds only the in-frame ones, with some missing. The sample has more than 120,000 clones, more than 70% seen once. This specimen was peripheral blood, taken 28 days after the second AZD1222 dose. The receptors originated from an adult who received the AZD1222 COVID-19 vaccine.

The chain recombines TRBV29-1 with TRBJ2-5; D is tentatively TRBD1 or TRBD2 (5 bases each). Germline loops: CDR1 SQVTM, CDR2 ANQGSEA. The V end lost 2 bases, the J end lost 5 bases, and 15 bases lay between the germline ends. This CDR3 is built from 14 residues. CDR3 residues: CSVEYSGTEETQYF. The CDR3, as DNA: TGCAGCGTTGAATATTCAGGGACGGAGGAGACCCAGTACTTC.

The CDR3, as DNA: TGTGCCAGCAGCTGCCCCGACGGTAGCGGAAGCTCCTACGAGCAGTACTTC. Encoded protein: CASSCPDGSGSSYEQYF. The rearrangement joins TRBV5-6 to TRBJ2-7; tentative D call: TRBD2 (6 bases). Trimming took off 3 bases at V and 0 bases at J, with 19 bases between the two ends. This CDR3 has 17 amino acids. CDR1 SGHDT and CDR2 YYEEEE come from the germline V gene.

As for this clone: One junction end disagrees with the germline gene, perhaps due to a read error. The gene calls are TRBV12-3 or TRBV12-4 and TRBJ2-1; 9 positions agree with TRBD1. CDR3 size: 13 residues. The CDR3 sequence is CASSFNSGQGLIF. CDR3 bases: TGTGCCAGCAGTTTTAATTCGGGACAGGGCCTAATCTTC.

This chain uses TRBV28 with TRBJ2-5; 10 positions agree with TRBD1. The CDR3 runs to 16 residues. The V and J ends lost 4 bases and 1 base, in that order; junction bases with no gene match: 6. Per germline, CDR1 MDHEN and CDR2 SYDVKM. The CDR3 protein is CASSYLGTGVQETQYF. The CDR3 DNA is TGTGCCAGCAGTTACCTGGGGACAGGGGTCCAAGAGACCCAGTACTTC.

V is TRBV5-1 and J is TRBJ1-1; maybe TRBD1 (6 bases). Germline-derived CDR1 and CDR2 are SGHRS and YFSETQ. The CDR3 runs to 13 residues. V shed 0 bases and J shed 4 bases, with 7 bases lying between them. This chain's CDR3 is CASSLEGGTEAFF. Here the CDR3 DNA reads TGCGCCAGCAGCTTGGAGGGGGGCACTGAAGCTTTCTTT.

The J gene is TRBJ1-6, the V gene TRBV12-3 or TRBV12-4; no definite D call. Trimming took off 3 bases at V and 5 bases at J, with 5 bases between the two ends. The CDR3 is made up of 13 amino acids. The CDR3 spells CASSFRDNSPLHF. The CDR3 DNA is TGTGCCAGCAGTTTTAGAGATAATTCACCCCTCCACTTT.

The J gene is TRBJ1-4, the V gene TRBV25-1; D is uncertain. CDR1 MGHDK and CDR2 SYGVNS come from the germline V gene. Trimming removed 3 bases at V and 4 bases at J, with 9 bases between. This CDR3 has 14 residues. The CDR3 sequence: CASSDPLVNEKLFF. In DNA, the CDR3 is TGTGCCAGCAGTGACCCTCTTGTTAATGAAAAACTGTTTTTT.

The chain combines TRBV4-1 with TRBJ2-5; D might be TRBD2 (7 bases). The CDR3 sequence is 16 residues long. Between the trimmed V and J ends, which lost 4 bases and 2 bases, there was a span of 17 bases. CDR1 is MGHRA, CDR2 YSYEKL, per germline. This chain's CDR3 is CASSPAGAGAQETQYF. For the CDR3, the DNA is TGCGCCAGCAGCCCGGCGGGGGCGGGGGCACAAGAGACCCAGTACTTC.

The chain carries TRBV19 and TRBJ2-3, with 11 bases identical to TRBD1. The length of the CDR3 is 13 residues. Trimming at V came to 10 bases and at J to 6 bases, leaving 6 bases not matched to a gene. The germline CDR1 and CDR2 sequences are LNHDA and SQIVND (reference sequence). CDR3 loop: CATDRGRTDTQYF. The DNA for the CDR3 is TGTGCCACGGACAGGGGGCGTACGGATACGCAGTATTTT.

This clone appeared once. The CDR3 DNA reads as TGCGCCAGCAGCCAATCTCGCGGGAGCTCTGGAAACACCATATATTTT. Residues: CASSQSRGSSGNTIYF. V gene TRBV4-1 combines with J gene TRBJ1-3; no clear D gene. Trimming cost V 2 bases and J 0 bases, with 11 bases left between them. The CDR3 sequence is 16 residues long. The germline CDR1 and CDR2 sequences are MGHRA and YSYEKL.

This chain connects TRBV19 to TRBJ2-7; 7 bases agree with TRBD1. This CDR3 is 14 amino acids long. Trimming removed 11 bases from V and 0 bases from J; junction bases left unmatched: 10. Germline values: CDR1 LNHDA, CDR2 SQIVND (reference sequence). The CDR3 here is CASGRGQDSYEQYF. The CDR3, as DNA: TGTGCCTCCGGACGCGGACAGGACTCCTACGAGCAGTACTTC.

The chain carries TRBV11-3 and TRBJ2-3, with 8 bases identical to TRBD2. The trim removed 5 bases at V and 5 bases at J, leaving 12 bases unmatched. The CDR3 is 16 amino acids. Germline CDR1 and CDR2: SGHNT and YENEEA. The CDR3 spells CASSVSGRGGIDTQYF. In nucleotides, the CDR3 is TGTGCCAGCAGCGTCAGCGGGAGAGGGGGGATAGATACGCAGTATTTT.

This clone has more than one count but fewer than ten. This chain links TRBV11-2 with TRBJ2-7, with 11 bases matching TRBD2. Germline lookup yields CDR1 SGHAT and CDR2 FQNNGV. CDR3 size: 15 residues. Trimming at V came to 6 bases and at J to 0 bases, leaving 4 bases not matched to a gene. This CDR3 reads CASRLTSGSSYEQYF. DNA for the CDR3: TGTGCCAGCAGGCTTACTAGCGGGAGCTCCTACGAGCAGTACTTC. The full variable domain, with the rest looked up from reference TRBV11-2 and TRBJ2-7, is EAGVAQSPRYKIIEKRQSVAFWCNPISGHATLYWYQQILGQGPKLLIQFQNNGVVDDSQLPKDRFSAERLKGVDSTLKIQPAKLEDSAVYLCASRLTSGSSYEQYFGPGTRLTVT.

This chain joins TRBV18 and TRBJ2-1, with TRBD2 as a possible D gene (5 bases). Trimming shortened V by 3 bases and J by 5 bases, and 5 bases separated the two germline ends. CDR1 and CDR2 (germline): KGHSH, LQKENI. The CDR3 has 12 residues. The CDR3 DNA follows: TGTGCCAGCTCACCCGGGGACAATGAGCAGTTCTTC. It specifies CASSPGDNEQFF.

The CDR3 sequence is CAWSQGIQPQHF. As DNA, the CDR3 is TGTGCCTGGAGTCAGGGTATTCAGCCCCAGCATTTT. The chain recombines TRBV30 with TRBJ1-5; D may be TRBD1 (5 bases). The ends were cut back, 2 bases at V and 6 bases at J, with 8 bases in the middle. CDR3 size: 12 residues. The V gene's germline CDR1 is GTSNPN and CDR2 SVGIG (reference sequence).

V gene TRBV3-1 (or the pseudogene TRBV3-2) combines with J gene TRBJ2-3, with D possibly being TRBD2 (5 bases). This CDR3 spans 14 amino acids. V was clipped by 2 bases and J by 7 bases, with 13 bases between them. Germline V gene lookup returns CDR1 LGHDT and CDR2 YNNKEL (reference sequence). The DNA of the CDR3 is TGTGCCAGCAGCCAAAGGAACGGGGAAAATACGCAGTATTTT. Translation: CASSQRNGENTQYF.

The chain couples TRBV7-8 to TRBJ2-2, with TRBD2 matching over 15 bases. Germline trimming cut 7 bases from V and 7 bases from J; bases unmatched to any gene: 10. CDR1 and CDR2 (germline): SGHVS, FQNEAQ. The CDR3 extends over 17 amino acids. The CDR3 loop reads CASTLGLAGGDGGELFF. The CDR3 nucleotides read TGTGCCAGCACCCTTGGACTAGCGGGAGGGGATGGCGGGGAGCTGTTTTTT. Supplemented by reference TRBV7-8 and TRBJ2-2, the full variable domain reads GAGVSQSPRYKVAKRGQDVALRCDPISGHVSLFWYQQALGQGPEFLTYFQNEAQLDKSGLPSDRFFAERPEGSVSTLKIQRTQQEDSAVYLCASTLGLAGGDGGELFFGEGSRLTVL.

The chain recombines TRBV5-5 with TRBJ1-5; 7 nucleotides align to TRBD1. Trimming cost V 0 bases and J 3 bases; bases outside gene matches: 12. The CDR3 contains 18 residues. CDR1 SGHKS and CDR2 YYEKEE come from the germline V gene (reference sequence). The CDR3 DNA follows: TGTGCCAGCAGCTTGGGCCCGGGAGGGGGCCGAAACAATCAGCCCCAGCATTTT. It codes for CASSLGPGGGRNNQPQHF.

In its sample, this clone was seen a few times. The genes are TRBV11-2 and TRBJ2-3; D is uncertain. Germline lookup yields CDR1 SGHAT and CDR2 FQNNGV. The CDR3 is 12 residues long. V was pared by 5 bases and J by 2 bases, with 5 bases between. The CDR3 sequence: CASSRYTDTQYF. In DNA form, the CDR3 reads TGTGCCAGCAGCCGATACACAGATACGCAGTATTTT.

The table lists this clone with a few counts. The chain is built from TRBV6-7 and TRBJ2-2; D might be TRBD2 (6 bases). TRBV6-7 is marked as an open reading frame, function uncertain. This CDR3 has 15 amino acids. Trimming stripped 5 bases from V and 4 bases from J, with 14 bases between. The CDR3 protein is CASSRGGGFTGELFF. In nucleotides, the CDR3 is TGTGCCAGCAGTCGGGGAGGTGGATTCACCGGGGAGCTGTTTTTT.

The chain combines TRBV7-9 with TRBJ2-5; D not certain. Germline CDR1 SEHNR, CDR2 FQNEAQ (reference sequence). The CDR3 covers 12 residues. V gave up 5 bases and J gave up 4 bases, with 8 bases separating them. CDR3 sequence reads: CASSPYGETQYF. The CDR3 region has the DNA TGTGCCAGCAGCCCATATGGAGAGACCCAGTACTTC.

The gene calls are TRBV19 and TRBJ2-3; D possibly uses TRBD1 or TRBD2 (5 bases each). Germline CDR1 and CDR2: LNHDA and SQIVND (reference sequence). The V gene lost 8 bases and the J gene lost 4 bases, with 19 bases spanning the gap. The CDR3 is 15 amino acids. CDR3 sequence reads: CASFPRSGPADTQYF. For the CDR3, the DNA is TGTGCCAGTTTTCCCCGATCGGGGCCCGCAGATACGCAGTATTTT.

This chain joins TRBV6-5 and TRBJ2-7; the D gene could be TRBD1 or TRBD2 (6 bases each). Trimming removed 8 bases at V and 0 bases at J, with 8 bases between. The CDR3 sequence is 12 residues long. CDR1 and CDR2 (germline): MNHEY, SVGAGI. The CDR3 protein is CASGGLSYEQYF. DNA of the CDR3: TGTGCCAGCGGGGGGCTCTCCTACGAGCAGTACTTC.

This chain joins TRBV6-1 and TRBJ2-7, with a tentative D call TRBD1 (6 bases). Germline V gene sequence: CDR1 MNHNS, CDR2 SASEGT. The CDR3 sequence is 17 residues long. V lost 2 bases, J lost 1 base, and 18 bases lay in between. Here the CDR3 DNA reads TGTGCCAGCAGTGAAAGATCACTGACAGGTACTTCCTACGAGCAGTACTTC. Translating gives CASSERSLTGTSYEQYF.

The J gene is TRBJ1-3, the V gene TRBV10-3; D is ambiguous. Between the trimmed V and J ends, which lost 6 bases and 5 bases, there was a span of 20 bases. Per the germline V gene, CDR1 is ENHRY and CDR2 is SYGVKD. This CDR3 is 16 amino acids long. CDR3 sequence (DNA): TGTGCCATCAGCCCCCGCACACAAATGCAACGAAACACCATATATTTT. Amino acids: CAISPRTQMQRNTIYF.

The chain is built from TRBV1 and TRBJ1-3; the table's TRBD1 call for D was not verified on the DNA. TRBV1 is assigned pseudogene status. The CDR3 consists of 18 residues. CDR3 nucleotides: TGCACCAGCAGCCAATCAGGGGGCGCCTTGGAATCTGGAAACACCATATATTTT. Residues: CTSSQSGGALESGNTIYF.

In this sample, this clone turned up once. This chain joins TRBV18 and TRBJ1-3, with a tentative D call TRBD1 (5 bases). In germline, CDR1 is KGHSH, CDR2 LQKENI. The CDR3 covers 20 residues. Trimming removed 2 bases at V and 0 bases at J, with 23 bases between. DNA for the CDR3: TGTGCCAGCTCACCAAGGGCTTCAGGGATCTCCCTATACTCTGGAAACACCATATATTTT. This encodes CASSPRASGISLYSGNTIYF.

This chain uses TRBV7-8 with TRBJ2-7, with unresolved D. Looked up from germline, CDR1 is SGHVS and CDR2 is FQNEAQ. This CDR3 has 14 amino acids. Trimming cost V 2 bases and J 2 bases, with 10 bases left between them. In nucleotides, the CDR3 is TGTGCCAGCAGCTTAATCGCGCCCACCTACGAGCAGTACTTC. It yields the protein CASSLIAPTYEQYF.

In its sample, this clone was seen once. The J gene is TRBJ1-2, the V gene TRBV7-8; 8 bases are shared with TRBD1. V trimming: 5 bases; J trimming: 4 bases; junction bases outside the gene matches: 9. Germline CDR1 reads SGHVS; CDR2 reads FQNEAQ. The CDR3 length is 15 residues. The CDR3 loop reads CASSPVRQGFYGYTF. CDR3 bases: TGTGCCAGCAGCCCCGTGCGACAGGGGTTCTATGGCTACACCTTC.

In DNA form, the CDR3 reads TGTGCCAGTAGTAATCAGGGGGCTCATACGCAGTATTTT. Translated: CASSNQGAHTQYF. The gene calls are TRBV19 and TRBJ2-3; 8 bases line up with TRBD1. The CDR3 runs to 13 residues. The germline V gene has CDR1 LNHDA and CDR2 SQIVND (reference sequence). J gave up 7 bases and V 4 bases, and 4 bases lay outside the gene matches.

V gene TRBV28 combines with J gene TRBJ2-3; maybe TRBD2 (6 bases). The V and J ends lost 5 bases and 1 base respectively, with 16 bases between them. The CDR3 extends over 16 amino acids. Germline V gene sequence: CDR1 MDHEN, CDR2 SYDVKM. The CDR3 sequence: CASSGGWISGTDTQYF. In DNA form, the CDR3 reads TGTGCCAGCAGTGGGGGGTGGATAAGTGGCACAGATACGCAGTATTTT.

As to this clone: Other DNA variants within this sample encode the same CDR3. J is TRBJ2-5 and V is TRBV7-2; 8 bases match TRBD1. After removal of 2 bases from V and 1 base from J, the junction contained 0 bases not matched to a gene. The CDR3 length is 14 residues. Germline V gene lookup returns CDR1 SGHTA and CDR2 FQGNSA. As DNA, the CDR3 is TGTGCCAGCAGCTTAACAGGGGGCCAAGAGACCCAGTACTTC. This codes for CASSLTGGQETQYF.